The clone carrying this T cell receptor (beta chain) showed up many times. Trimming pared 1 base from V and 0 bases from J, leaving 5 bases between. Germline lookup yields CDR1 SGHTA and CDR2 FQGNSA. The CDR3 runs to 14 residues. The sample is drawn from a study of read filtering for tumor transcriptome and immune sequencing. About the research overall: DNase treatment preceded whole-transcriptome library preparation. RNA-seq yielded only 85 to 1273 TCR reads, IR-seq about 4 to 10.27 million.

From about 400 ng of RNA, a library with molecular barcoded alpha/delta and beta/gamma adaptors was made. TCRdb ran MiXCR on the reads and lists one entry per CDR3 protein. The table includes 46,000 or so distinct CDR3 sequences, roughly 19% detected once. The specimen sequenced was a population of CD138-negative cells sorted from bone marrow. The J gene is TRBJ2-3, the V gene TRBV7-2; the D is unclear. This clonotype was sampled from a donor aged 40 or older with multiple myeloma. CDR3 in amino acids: CASSLVASTDTQYF. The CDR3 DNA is TGTGCCAGCAGCTTAGTAGCTAGCACAGATACGCAGTATTTT.